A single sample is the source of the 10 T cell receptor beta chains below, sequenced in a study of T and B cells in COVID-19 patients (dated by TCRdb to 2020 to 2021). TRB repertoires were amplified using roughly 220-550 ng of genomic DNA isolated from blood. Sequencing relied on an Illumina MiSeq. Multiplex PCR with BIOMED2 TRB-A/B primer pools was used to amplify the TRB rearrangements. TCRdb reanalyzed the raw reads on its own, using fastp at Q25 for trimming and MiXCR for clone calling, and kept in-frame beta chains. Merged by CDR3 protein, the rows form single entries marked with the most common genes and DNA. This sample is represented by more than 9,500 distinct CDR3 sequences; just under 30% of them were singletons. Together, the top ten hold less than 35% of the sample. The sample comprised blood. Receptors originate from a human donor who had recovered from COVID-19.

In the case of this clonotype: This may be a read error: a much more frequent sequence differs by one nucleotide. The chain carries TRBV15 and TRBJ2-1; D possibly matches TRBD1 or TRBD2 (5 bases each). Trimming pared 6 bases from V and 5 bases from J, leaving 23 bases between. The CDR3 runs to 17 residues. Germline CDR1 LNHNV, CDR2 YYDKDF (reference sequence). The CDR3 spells CATRRWGLGRVDNEQFF. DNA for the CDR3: TGTGCCACCAGGCGATGGGGCCTTGGGCGGGTAGACAATGAGCAGTTCTTC. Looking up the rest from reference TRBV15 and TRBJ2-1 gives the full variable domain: DAMVIQNPRYQVTQFGKPVTLSCSQTLNHNVMYWYQQKSSQAPKLLFHYYDKDFNNEADTPDNFQSRRPNTSFCFLDIRSPGLGDTAMYLCATRRWGLGRVDNEQFFGPGTRLTVL.

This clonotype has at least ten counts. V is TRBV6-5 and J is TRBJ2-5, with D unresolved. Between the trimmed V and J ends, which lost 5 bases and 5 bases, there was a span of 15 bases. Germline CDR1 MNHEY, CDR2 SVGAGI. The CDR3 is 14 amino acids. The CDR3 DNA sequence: TGTGCCAGCAGTGACCGAGTAAGGGTTGAGACCCAGTACTTC. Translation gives CASSDRVRVETQYF.

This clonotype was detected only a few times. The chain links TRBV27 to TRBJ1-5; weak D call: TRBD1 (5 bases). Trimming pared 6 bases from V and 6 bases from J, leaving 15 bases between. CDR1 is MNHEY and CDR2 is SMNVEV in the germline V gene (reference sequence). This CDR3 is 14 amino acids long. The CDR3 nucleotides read TGTGCCAGCAGAGCAGGGATGTCTTTTCAGCCCCAGCATTTT. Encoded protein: CASRAGMSFQPQHF.

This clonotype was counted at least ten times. The CDR3 DNA reads as TGTGCCAGCAGACCTTCCCCGGGACAGGGATACACCGGGGAGCTGTTTTTT. This translates into CASRPSPGQGYTGELFF. This rearrangement joins TRBV6-2 or TRBV6-3 to TRBJ2-2, with 9 positions matching TRBD1. The CDR3 totals 17 residues. Trimming removed 6 bases from V and 3 bases from J; junction bases left unmatched: 11. CDR1 is MNHEY, CDR2 SVGEGT, per germline.

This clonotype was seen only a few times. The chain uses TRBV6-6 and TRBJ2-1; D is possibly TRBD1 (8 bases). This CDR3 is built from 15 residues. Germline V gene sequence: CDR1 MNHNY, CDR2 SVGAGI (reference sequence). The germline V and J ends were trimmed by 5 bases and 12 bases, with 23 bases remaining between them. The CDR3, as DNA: TGTGCCAGCAGTCTTACGGCAATCACAGGGGGGGGGCAGTTCTTC. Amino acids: CASSLTAITGGGQFF.

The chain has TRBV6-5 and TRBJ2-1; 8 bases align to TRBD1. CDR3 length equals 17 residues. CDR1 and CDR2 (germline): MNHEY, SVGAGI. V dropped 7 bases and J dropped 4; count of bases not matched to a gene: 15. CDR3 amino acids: CASISDLRGPSYNEQFF. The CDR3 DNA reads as TGTGCCAGCATTTCGGACCTCAGGGGGCCTTCTTACAATGAGCAGTTCTTC.

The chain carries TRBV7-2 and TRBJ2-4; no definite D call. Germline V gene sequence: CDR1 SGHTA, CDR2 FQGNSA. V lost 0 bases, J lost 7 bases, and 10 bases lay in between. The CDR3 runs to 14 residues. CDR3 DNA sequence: TGTGCCAGCAGCTTAGCAGGGTTAGTCAACATTCAGTACTTC. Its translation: CASSLAGLVNIQYF.

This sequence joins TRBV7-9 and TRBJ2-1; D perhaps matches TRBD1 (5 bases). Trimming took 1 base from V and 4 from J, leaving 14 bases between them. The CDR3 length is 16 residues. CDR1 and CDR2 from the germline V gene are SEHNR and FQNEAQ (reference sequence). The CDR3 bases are TGTGCCAGCAGCTTAGGGACCCGCCCAGGGTACAATGAGCAGTTCTTC. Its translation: CASSLGTRPGYNEQFF.

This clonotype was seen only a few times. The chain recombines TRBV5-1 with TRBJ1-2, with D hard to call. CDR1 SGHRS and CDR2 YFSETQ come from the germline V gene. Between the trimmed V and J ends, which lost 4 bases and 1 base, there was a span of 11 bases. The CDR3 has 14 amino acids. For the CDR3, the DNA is TGCGCCAGCAGCCAAATACGGAGTAACTATGGCTACACCTTC. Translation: CASSQIRSNYGYTF.

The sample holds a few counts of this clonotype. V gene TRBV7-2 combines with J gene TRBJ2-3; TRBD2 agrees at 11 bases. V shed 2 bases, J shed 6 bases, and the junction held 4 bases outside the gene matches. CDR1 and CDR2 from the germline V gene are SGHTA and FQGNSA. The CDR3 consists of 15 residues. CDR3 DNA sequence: TGTGCCAGCAGCTTAATAGGACTAGCGGGCGATACGCAGTATTTT. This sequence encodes CASSLIGLAGDTQYF. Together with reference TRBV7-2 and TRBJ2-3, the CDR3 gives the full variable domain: GAGVSQSPSNKVTEKGKDVELRCDPISGHTALYWYRQSLGQGLEFLIYFQGNSAPDKSGLPSDRFSAERTGGSVSTLTIQRTQQEDSAVYLCASSLIGLAGDTQYFGPGTRLTVL.